This T cell receptor (beta chain) came from a study of blood T cell repertoires in COVID-19. On the study more broadly: Samples representing acute and convalescent COVID-19 were sourced from the United States, Italy and Spain.

In the authors' workflow: Amplification of reference gene primers was used by the study to estimate nucleated cell counts. TCRdb's copy holds only in-frame clones and misses some; the assay was immunoSEQ multiplex PCR. Clone size and V and J calls were adopted from that table, with D and trimming inferred from the DNA. The table shows some 500,000 clones, with over 75% occurring only once. The study counted Cohort 3 donors as recovered given two negative PCRs, clearance, or symptom resolution. CDR3 length equals 12 residues. The germline CDR1 and CDR2 sequences are SQVTM and ANQGSEA. The rearrangement links TRBV29-1 to TRBJ1-2; 10 bases line up with TRBD1. The TCR originated in a middle-aged woman who had recovered from COVID-19. Sequences were obtained from PBMCs or T cells enriched from blood (not recorded which). The CDR3 DNA follows: TGCACCACGGACAGGGGGGACTATGGCTACACCTTC. Translation gives CTTDRGDYGYTF. The whole variable domain, remainder taken from reference TRBV29-1 and TRBJ1-2, is SAVISQKPSRDICQRGTSLTIQCQVDSQVTMMFWYRQQPGQSLTLIATANQGSEATYESGFVIDKFPISRPNLTFSTLTVSNMSPEDSSIYLCTTDRGDYGYTFGSGTRLTVV.